Below, 29 T cell receptor beta chains from the same sample are listed, as sequenced in a study of T cells after yellow fever vaccination. In TCRdb, the 5' RACE reads were re-called with MiXCR into one record per CDR3 protein. The sample holds 95,000 to 150,000 distinct CDR3 sequences, 7.4% seen once. The sample here was CD4+ T cells sorted from PBMCs, taken roughly 10 days after the first yellow fever vaccination. The source of these receptors is a man aged 18 to 35 who received the YFV17D yellow fever vaccine.

This clonotype was counted at least ten times. J is TRBJ2-5 and V is TRBV23-1, with D perhaps matching TRBD1 (5 bases). TRBV23-1 carries the ORF label, with uncertain function. This CDR3 contains 16 residues. Trimming took off 6 bases at V and 5 bases at J, with 22 bases between the two ends. In nucleotides, the CDR3 is TGCGCCAGCAGCCGGATAAATTTTACAGGTGGTGAGACCCAGTACTTC. Its protein product is CASSRINFTGGETQYF.

A single count supports this clonotype. One base away lies a much larger clone, so this may be a sequencing read error. The gene calls are TRBV29-1 and TRBJ2-3; D remains ambiguous. The CDR3 consists of 14 residues. The V and J ends lost 3 bases and 6 bases respectively, with 16 bases between them. Germline V gene sequence: CDR1 SQVTM, CDR2 ANQGSEA. CDR3 protein: CSVEMAVVGDTQYF. As DNA, the CDR3 is TGCAGCGTTGAGATGGCAGTCGTGGGGGATACGCAGTATTTT.

The table lists this clonotype with many counts. The chain couples TRBV5-1 to TRBJ2-3, with 8 nucleotides matching TRBD2. Germline V gene lookup returns CDR1 SGHRS and CDR2 YFSETQ. CDR3 length: 16 amino acids. V dropped 0 bases and J dropped 4; count of bases not matched to a gene: 7. The CDR3 is CASSLVAGKPADTQYF. CDR3 nucleotide sequence: TGCGCCAGCAGCTTGGTAGCGGGGAAACCGGCAGATACGCAGTATTTT.

This clonotype has a count of ten or more. This chain connects TRBV4-1 to TRBJ2-7; 10 bases agree with TRBD1. Germline loops: CDR1 MGHRA, CDR2 YSYEKL. After removal of 4 bases from V and 3 bases from J, the junction contained 6 bases not matched to a gene. The CDR3 length is 15 residues. The CDR3 sequence is CASSRDRGHFYEQYF. The CDR3 nucleotides read TGCGCCAGCAGCCGTGACAGGGGGCATTTCTACGAGCAGTACTTC.

This clonotype was observed at least ten times. This rearrangement joins TRBV5-1 to TRBJ2-7, with D uncertain. V shed 2 bases and J shed 7 bases, with 13 bases lying between them. Germline values: CDR1 SGHRS, CDR2 YFSETQ. The CDR3 length is 13 residues. In DNA, the CDR3 is TGCGCCAGCAGCTTCGACACTTCCAAGGAGCAGTACTTC. Protein product: CASSFDTSKEQYF.

This CDR3 reads CASSYSGGSETQYF. The CDR3 bases are TGTGCCAGCAGTTACTCGGGGGGTTCAGAGACCCAGTACTTC. This chain connects TRBV6-5 to TRBJ2-5; tentative D call: TRBD2 (6 bases). The CDR3 is 14 amino acids. Germline CDR1 and CDR2: MNHEY and SVGAGI. Deletions cut 0 bases from V and 4 bases from J, with 9 bases between.

V and J are TRBV9 and TRBJ2-3, with 10 positions matching TRBD2. V lost 1 base, J lost 6 bases, and 8 bases stayed unmatched. Germline V gives CDR1 SGDLS, CDR2 YYNGEE. The CDR3 is made up of 16 amino acids. CDR3 in amino acids: CASSVKRLAGVDTQYF. The CDR3 DNA is TGTGCCAGCAGCGTAAAACGTCTAGCGGGGGTTGATACGCAGTATTTT.

This clonotype was recorded many times. This chain connects TRBV29-1 to TRBJ1-5; no reliable D call. Germline lookup yields CDR1 SQVTM and CDR2 ANQGSEA. The CDR3 is 12 amino acids. V lost 4 bases to trimming and J lost 5 bases, with 9 bases between them. The CDR3 sequence is CSVGEVDQPQHF. CDR3 DNA: TGCAGCGTTGGGGAGGTAGATCAGCCCCAGCATTTT. Full variable domain (missing parts from reference TRBV29-1 and TRBJ1-5): SAVISQKPSRDICQRGTSLTIQCQVDSQVTMMFWYRQQPGQSLTLIATANQGSEATYESGFVIDKFPISRPNLTFSTLTVSNMSPEDSSIYLCSVGEVDQPQHFGDGTRLSIL.

This clonotype showed up many times. V gene TRBV18 combines with J gene TRBJ1-1, with no clear D. CDR3 length: 12 amino acids. V lost 3 bases to trimming and J lost 8 bases, with 10 bases between them. Germline lookup yields CDR1 KGHSH and CDR2 LQKENI. The CDR3 bases are TGTGCCAGCTCACCGCCGAGTAGGGAAGCTTTCTTT. This sequence encodes CASSPPSREAFF.

This clonotype was seen ten or more times. The chain employs TRBV7-2 and TRBJ2-7, with TRBD1 matching 7 bases. The CDR3 is 14 residues long. After removal of 2 bases from V and 2 bases from J, the junction contained 3 bases not matched to a gene. The germline V gene encodes CDR1 SGHTA and CDR2 FQGNSA. CDR3 nucleotide sequence: TGTGCCAGCAGCTTAAACAGGGGTACCTACGAGCAGTACTTC. This translates into CASSLNRGTYEQYF.

This clonotype occurred many times. The chain couples TRBV25-1 to TRBJ2-7; D is unclear. CDR3 size: 15 residues. V dropped 3 bases and J dropped 3 bases, with 15 bases sitting between them. CDR1 and CDR2 (germline): MGHDK, SYGVNS. As DNA, the CDR3 is TGTGCCAGCAGTGAGGCTACGGGCCGACACTACGAGCAGTACTTC. It encodes CASSEATGRHYEQYF.

This clonotype was picked up many times. V and J are TRBV14 and TRBJ1-1; D is possibly TRBD1 (6 bases). The CDR3 runs 13 residues. With 9 bases removed from V and 0 bases from J, the gap between germline ends came to 11 bases. Germline V gene lookup returns CDR1 SGHDN and CDR2 FVKESK. As DNA, the CDR3 is TGTGCCAGGGGTGGGGGGCTGAACACTGAAGCTTTCTTT. It encodes CARGGGLNTEAFF.

In this sample, this clonotype turned up many times. The rearrangement uses TRBV12-3 or TRBV12-4 and TRBJ2-7; D not resolved. The V gene lost 6 bases and the J gene lost 0 bases, with 12 bases spanning the gap. The CDR3 contains 14 residues. The CDR3 region is CASSPGRRSYEQYV. The CDR3 nucleotides are TGTGCCAGCAGCCCCGGACGGCGCTCCTACGAGCAGTACGTC.

This clonotype was recorded at least ten times. DNA of the CDR3: TGTGCCAGCAGCAACCCGACAGGGGGACAAGAGACCCAGTACTTC. This translates into CASSNPTGGQETQYF. This chain uses TRBV7-2 with TRBJ2-5, with 9 bases identical to TRBD1. Per germline, CDR1 SGHTA and CDR2 FQGNSA. This CDR3 region has 15 residues. V was pared by 5 bases and J by 2 bases, with 6 bases of the junction left unmatched.

This clonotype has a count of ten or more. The chain joins TRBV5-5 to TRBJ2-5; D unresolved. The CDR3 sequence is 12 residues long. Germline V gene lookup returns CDR1 SGHKS and CDR2 YYEKEE (reference sequence). The V end lost 3 bases, the J end lost 7 bases, and 10 bases lay between the germline ends. This CDR3 reads CASSSQMMTQYF. The CDR3, as DNA: TGTGCCAGCAGCTCCCAGATGATGACCCAGTACTTC. The full variable domain, with the rest looked up from reference TRBV5-5 and TRBJ2-5, is DAGVTQSPTHLIKTRGQQVTLRCSPISGHKSVSWYQQVLGQGPQFIFQYYEKEERGRGNFPDRFSARQFPNYSSELNVNALLLGDSALYLCASSSQMMTQYFGPGTRLLVL.

There are many counts of this clonotype. The genes are TRBV12-3 or TRBV12-4 and TRBJ2-3, with no clear D. There are 14 residues in the CDR3. Trimming removed 6 bases at V and 2 bases at J, with 12 bases between. The CDR3 sequence is CASSPFVHTDTQYF. The CDR3 coding sequence is TGTGCCAGCAGCCCTTTTGTGCACACAGATACGCAGTATTTT.

This clonotype was counted at least ten times. This chain connects TRBV4-3 to TRBJ2-3; perhaps TRBD2 as D (6 bases). V lost 4 bases and J lost 4, with 15 bases in between. This CDR3 region has 15 residues. Germline-derived CDR1 and CDR2 are LGHNA and YSLEER. CDR3 DNA sequence: TGCGCCAGCAGCCTTATCCATGGGGACTCAGATACGCAGTATTTT. Translated: CASSLIHGDSDTQYF.

This clonotype was counted ten times or more. This sequence joins TRBV19 and TRBJ2-3; D unclear. The V gene lost 1 base and the J gene lost 6 bases, with 2 bases spanning the gap. CDR1 and CDR2 (germline): LNHDA, SQIVND (reference sequence). This CDR3 is 11 amino acids long. CDR3 coding DNA: TGTGCCAGTAGTATAGGGGATACGCAGTATTTT. As protein: CASSIGDTQYF.

This clonotype was seen ten or more times. The chain uses TRBV5-1 and TRBJ2-4; unclear D gene. V was cut by 1 base and J by 5 bases, with 22 bases left in between. Germline V gene sequence: CDR1 SGHRS, CDR2 YFSETQ. The CDR3 has 18 residues. Here the CDR3 DNA reads TGCGCCAGCAGCTTGACCCCGGGCCTCCCCGCGAGTCAAAACATTCAGTACTTC. Its translation: CASSLTPGLPASQNIQYF. Together with reference TRBV5-1 and TRBJ2-4, the CDR3 gives the full variable domain: KAGVTQTPRYLIKTRGQQVTLSCSPISGHRSVSWYQQTPGQGLQFLFEYFSETQRNKGNFPGRFSGRQFSNSRSEMNVSTLELGDSALYLCASSLTPGLPASQNIQYFGAGTRLSVL.

This clonotype occurred many times. CDR3 in DNA: TGTGCCACCAGCAGAGATCGAGGGAGGATGGCTTTCTTT. Amino acid sequence: CATSRDRGRMAFF. This chain links TRBV15 with TRBJ1-1; D ambiguous. The germline V gene has CDR1 LNHNV and CDR2 YYDKDF (reference sequence). V was clipped by 0 bases and J by 11 bases, with 13 bases between them. This CDR3 has 13 amino acids.

There are many counts of this clonotype. This chain links TRBV5-1 with TRBJ2-1, with 12 bases identical to TRBD2. Per germline, CDR1 SGHRS and CDR2 YFSETQ. V was clipped by 2 bases and J by 7 bases; unmatched bases: 10. The CDR3 runs 17 residues. The CDR3 region is CASSLVTSGGNANEQFF. The CDR3 DNA follows: TGCGCCAGCAGCTTAGTGACTAGCGGGGGAAACGCAAATGAGCAGTTCTTC.

This clonotype appeared many times. The V call is TRBV15, the J call TRBJ1-5, with a possible D match to TRBD1 (6 bases). V lost 0 bases, J lost 7 bases, and 10 bases lay in between. Germline lookup yields CDR1 LNHNV and CDR2 YYDKDF (reference sequence). CDR3 size: 14 residues. CDR3 in amino acids: CATSRDRGRQPQHF. The CDR3 bases are TGTGCCACCAGCAGAGACAGGGGCAGGCAGCCCCAGCATTTT.

This clonotype was counted at least ten times. V and J are TRBV5-1 and TRBJ2-7; D not certain. There are 14 residues in the CDR3. From germline, CDR1 is SGHRS and CDR2 YFSETQ. V was shortened by 0 bases and J by 0 bases, with 7 bases between the two germline ends. The CDR3 DNA sequence: TGCGCCAGCAGCTTGGTCCCGAGCTCCTACGAGCAGTACTTC. Protein: CASSLVPSSYEQYF.

This clonotype appeared many times. The rearrangement joins TRBV18 to TRBJ2-7; perhaps TRBD2 as D (5 bases). Trimming left V 0 bases short and J 3 bases short, with 12 bases between. The CDR3 sequence is 15 residues long. Germline V gene data show CDR1 as KGHSH and CDR2 as LQKENI. The CDR3 nucleotides read TGTGCCAGCTCACCACCGAACAGCGGTGTCTACGAGCAGTACTTC. It specifies CASSPPNSGVYEQYF.

This clonotype has at least ten counts. The chain has TRBV5-1 and TRBJ1-2; possibly TRBD1 for D (5 bases). Germline V gene data show CDR1 as SGHRS and CDR2 as YFSETQ. The CDR3 runs to 16 residues. V was clipped by 2 bases and J by 0 bases, with 14 bases between them. The CDR3 loop reads CASSFAGAASNYGYTF. For the CDR3, the DNA is TGCGCCAGCAGCTTTGCCGGGGCCGCATCTAACTATGGCTACACCTTC.

This clonotype was recorded at least ten times. CDR3 amino acids: CSAPPGSSLQQFF. CDR3 in DNA: TGCAGTGCCCCCCCGGGGAGCTCCCTTCAGCAGTTCTTC. The V and J genes are TRBV20-1 and TRBJ2-1; D is perhaps TRBD2 (5 bases). CDR1 and CDR2 (germline): DFQATT, SNEGSKA (reference sequence). Trimming removed 6 bases at V and 11 bases at J, with 20 bases between. The CDR3 covers 13 residues.

Many counts were recorded for this clonotype. The chain links TRBV4-3 to TRBJ1-2, with D unclear. The germline V and J ends were trimmed by 4 bases and 4 bases, with 13 bases remaining between them. Germline V lookup: CDR1 LGHNA, CDR2 YSLEER. The CDR3 is 14 amino acids. The CDR3 here is CASSPSDTRYGYTF. CDR3 DNA sequence: TGCGCCAGCAGCCCCTCAGATACCCGCTATGGCTACACCTTC.

This chain links TRBV7-2 with TRBJ2-2, with D possibly being TRBD1 (6 bases). The CDR3 is made up of 16 amino acids. Trimming took off 4 bases at V and 6 bases at J, with 18 bases between the two ends. Looked up from germline, CDR1 is SGHTA and CDR2 is FQGNSA. The CDR3 sequence: CASSSRVQGIAGELFF. DNA of the CDR3: TGTGCCAGCAGCTCCCGAGTACAGGGCATCGCCGGGGAGCTGTTTTTT.

This clonotype was seen at least ten times. The rearrangement links TRBV6-5 to TRBJ2-5; no reliable D call. Germline loops: CDR1 MNHEY, CDR2 SVGAGI. The CDR3 spans 14 residues. V was clipped by 8 bases and J by 5 bases, with 18 bases between them. CDR3 coding DNA: TGTGCCAGCCGATCAATGACTGGGGTTGAGACCCAGTACTTC. It codes for CASRSMTGVETQYF.